What follows describes a single TCR beta chain. The antigen is unknown. The CDR3 sequence is 18 residues long. CDR1 is SGHNT and CDR2 is YENEEA in the germline V gene. V shed 6 bases and J shed 5 bases, with 28 bases lying between them. The sample originates from a study of shared clonotypes between healthy human individuals. Profiled with immunoSEQ multiplex PCR; TCRdb holds only in-frame clones, not every one. This table has 1,100,000 or so clones, around 78% appearing once. General study results and limits: Non-shared clonotypes had lower generation probabilities than clonotypes shared by all four sorted-subset donors.

The chain couples TRBV11-3 to TRBJ2-5; either TRBD1 or TRBD2 may supply D (5 bases each). This TCR was recovered from a man aged 18-30 years in good health. Some clones in this sample may be carry-over from other donors' samples. Specimen: memory CD4+ T cells from PBMCs. Subset: CD45RA-negative fraction. CDR3 sequence (DNA): TGTGCCAGCAGGGTGACTAACCGGGCCGATGGGGCGTTGGAGACCCAGTACTTC. Its protein product is CASRVTNRADGALETQYF.